The next 16 T cell receptor beta chains were all read from a single sample in a study of CD8 T cells in Susac syndrome. Random hexamers served to reverse transcribe about 0.5 to 1 ug RNA. TCRdb reanalysed the immunoSEQ multiplex PCR reads using MiXCR and keeps one entry per CDR3 protein. The sample holds roughly 200,000 distinct CDR3 sequences; approximately 95% are singletons and the top ten take more than 0.1%. Input material: CD4+ T cells from PBMCs. The source is a human donor in good health.

The rearrangement uses TRBV7-9 and TRBJ1-2; no firm D call. CDR1 and CDR2 from the germline V gene are SEHNR and FQNEAQ (reference sequence). The CDR3 length is 14 residues. The V end lost 1 base, the J end lost 2 bases, and 8 bases lay between the germline ends. Here the CDR3 reads CASSLEARNYGYTF. The CDR3 DNA sequence: TGTGCCAGCAGCTTAGAGGCCCGGAACTATGGCTACACCTTC.

This clonotype showed up just once. The chain couples TRBV20-1 to TRBJ1-5; D is undetermined. This CDR3 spans 13 amino acids. The germline V gene has CDR1 DFQATT and CDR2 SNEGSKA (reference sequence). V shed 6 bases and J shed 2 bases, with 11 bases lying between them. The CDR3 DNA reads TGCAGTGCCCTGGGAATCGGCAATCAGCCCCAGCATTTT. Translated, it gives CSALGIGNQPQHF.

In nucleotides, the CDR3 is TGTGCCAGCAGCTTGATTTCGAGGAACACTGAAGCTTTCTTT. Its protein product is CASSLISRNTEAFF. The genes are TRBV5-6 and TRBJ1-1; D not resolved. Germline CDR1 SGHDT, CDR2 YYEEEE. The CDR3 sequence is 14 residues long. V was shortened by 1 base and J by 1 base, with 8 bases between the two germline ends. The variable domain in full, with the rest retrieved from reference TRBV5-6 and TRBJ1-1, is DAGVTQSPTHLIKTRGQQVTLRCSPKSGHDTVSWYQQALGQGPQFIFQYYEEEERQRGNFPDRFSGHQFPNYSSELNVNALLLGDSALYLCASSLISRNTEAFFGQGTRLTVV.

The V call is TRBV6-5, the J call TRBJ2-3; TRBD2 aligns across 11 bases. The germline V gene has CDR1 MNHEY and CDR2 SVGAGI. The junction had 3 bases not matched to a gene; V was cut back by 3 bases and J by 4 bases. This CDR3 spans 15 amino acids. The CDR3 DNA sequence: TGTGCCAGCAGTTATCATAGCGGGAGGGCAGATACGCAGTATTTT. Protein sequence: CASSYHSGRADTQYF.

The J gene is TRBJ2-3, the V gene TRBV15; maybe TRBD2 (6 bases). The CDR3 runs to 16 residues. Trimming pared 4 bases from V and 4 bases from J, leaving 18 bases between. Germline lookup yields CDR1 LNHNV and CDR2 YYDKDF (reference sequence). CDR3 in amino acids: CATSTLDLAEADTQYF. CDR3 DNA: TGTGCCACCAGCACCCTGGACTTAGCGGAGGCAGATACGCAGTATTTT.

The chain carries TRBV14 and TRBJ2-7; 7 bases agree with TRBD1. CDR1 and CDR2 (germline): SGHDN, FVKESK. V trimming: 4 bases; J trimming: 5 bases; junction bases outside the gene matches: 20. The CDR3 has 18 residues. CDR3 in amino acids: CASSLRDSSLPGPNEQYF. The CDR3 bases are TGTGCCAGCAGCCTCCGGGACAGTAGCCTCCCGGGTCCCAACGAGCAGTACTTC.

This sequence joins TRBV29-1 and TRBJ2-5; D call uncertain. There are 11 residues in the CDR3. V was shortened by 3 bases and J by 4 bases, with 6 bases between the two germline ends. The V gene's germline CDR1 is SQVTM and CDR2 ANQGSEA. The CDR3 region has the DNA TGCAGCGTTGACAGGTCAGAGACCCAGTACTTC. Encoded protein: CSVDRSETQYF.

The chain couples TRBV20-1 to TRBJ2-1; D is unclear. V was trimmed by 4 bases and J by 15 bases, leaving 16 bases between them. This CDR3 region has 11 residues. The V gene's germline CDR1 is DFQATT and CDR2 SNEGSKA (reference sequence). CDR3 loop: CSANTRFVSFF. The CDR3, as DNA: TGCAGTGCTAACACACGGTTCGTATCGTTCTTC.

The chain links TRBV6-5 to TRBJ2-7; D is possibly TRBD1 (6 bases). CDR3 size: 13 residues. V was cut by 5 bases and J by 6 bases, with 14 bases left in between. Germline CDR1 and CDR2: MNHEY and SVGAGI. Here the CDR3 reads CASSDITGFEQYF. The CDR3 nucleotides read TGTGCCAGCAGTGACATAACAGGGTTCGAGCAGTACTTC.

The CDR3 protein is CSVERGGKTGELFF. The CDR3 region has the DNA TGCAGCGTTGAACGAGGGGGCAAAACCGGGGAGCTGTTTTTT. The V and J genes are TRBV29-1 and TRBJ2-2; 7 bases fit TRBD1. CDR1 SQVTM and CDR2 ANQGSEA come from the germline V gene. J gave up 5 bases and V 2 bases, and 5 bases lay outside the gene matches. The CDR3 runs 14 residues.

V usage is TRBV20-1 and J usage is TRBJ1-1; D remains unclear. The CDR3 loop spans 13 amino acids. Germline V gene data show CDR1 as DFQATT and CDR2 as SNEGSKA (reference sequence). V lost 5 bases, J lost 0 bases, and 10 bases lay in between. For the CDR3, the DNA is TGCAGTGCTGTGCTGGTAATGAACACTGAAGCTTTCTTT. Residues: CSAVLVMNTEAFF.

The V gene is TRBV20-1, the J gene TRBJ2-1, with TRBD2 matching 11 bases. V gave up 5 bases and J gave up 3 bases; unmatched junction bases: 15. Germline V gene data show CDR1 as DFQATT and CDR2 as SNEGSKA (reference sequence). The CDR3 contains 18 residues. The CDR3 sequence: CSALSGTSGIGVYNEQFF. The CDR3 region has the DNA TGCAGTGCTCTTTCCGGGACTAGCGGAATCGGGGTCTACAATGAGCAGTTCTTC.

V gene TRBV5-1 combines with J gene TRBJ2-7; tentative D call: TRBD1 (5 bases). CDR1 is SGHRS, CDR2 YFSETQ, per germline. With 4 bases removed from V and 3 bases from J, the gap between germline ends came to 11 bases. This CDR3 contains 13 residues. CDR3 region: CASSKDSYYEQYF. Here the CDR3 DNA reads TGCGCCAGCAGCAAAGACAGTTACTACGAGCAGTACTTC.

The gene calls are TRBV4-3 and TRBJ2-4, with 8 positions matching TRBD1. In germline, CDR1 is LGHNA, CDR2 YSLEER. The CDR3 spans 17 residues. Trimming took 1 base from V and 3 from J; bases not matched to a gene: 8. In DNA form, the CDR3 reads TGCGCCAGCAGCCAAGGACGACAGGGGACGGTCAAAAACATTCAGTACTTC. Its protein is CASSQGRQGTVKNIQYF.

Written as DNA, the CDR3 is TGCACCTTCCGGGGGTCTAGCACAGATACGCAGTATTTT. This gives the protein CTFRGSSTDTQYF. The chain employs TRBV29-1 and TRBJ2-3, with D possibly TRBD2 on 6 matching bases. Germline CDR1 is SQVTM and CDR2 is ANQGSEA. The CDR3 consists of 13 residues.

V gene TRBV6-6 combines with J gene TRBJ2-1, with 8 bases identical to TRBD2. Germline CDR1 MNHNY, CDR2 SVGAGI (reference sequence). This CDR3 has 15 residues. V trimming: 7 bases; J trimming: 4 bases; junction bases outside the gene matches: 9. CDR3 residues: CASTEDERGYNEQFF. In DNA, the CDR3 is TGTGCCAGCACCGAGGACGAGCGGGGGTACAATGAGCAGTTCTTC.